Reported below is one T cell receptor (beta chain). In the original processing: Estimates of nucleated cell counts were drawn from the amplification of reference gene primers. TCRdb keeps only in-frame clones here, not all; method: immunoSEQ multiplex PCR. That table gives V, J and clone size, and the DNA gave D and trimming. The table shows under 300,000 clones, with around nine tenths occurring only once. The data were obtained in a study of blood T cell repertoires in COVID-19. This CDR3 contains 16 residues. V lost 5 bases, J lost 6 bases, and 15 bases stayed unmatched. Germline assignment: CDR1 SEHNR and CDR2 FQNEAQ (reference sequence). Recruitment covered some 25 US areas and drew participants whose ages spanned roughly 18 to 95 years.

The material sequenced was PBMCs or T cells enriched from blood (not recorded which). The clonotype comes from a man aged 35 to 55 who had recovered from COVID-19. This chain links TRBV7-9 with TRBJ2-7, with 8 bases fitting TRBD1. DNA of the CDR3: TGTGCCAGCAGCCCCGGTGGGCAGGGGGCGCGTTCCGAGCAGTACTTC. The encoded protein is CASSPGGQGARSEQYF.